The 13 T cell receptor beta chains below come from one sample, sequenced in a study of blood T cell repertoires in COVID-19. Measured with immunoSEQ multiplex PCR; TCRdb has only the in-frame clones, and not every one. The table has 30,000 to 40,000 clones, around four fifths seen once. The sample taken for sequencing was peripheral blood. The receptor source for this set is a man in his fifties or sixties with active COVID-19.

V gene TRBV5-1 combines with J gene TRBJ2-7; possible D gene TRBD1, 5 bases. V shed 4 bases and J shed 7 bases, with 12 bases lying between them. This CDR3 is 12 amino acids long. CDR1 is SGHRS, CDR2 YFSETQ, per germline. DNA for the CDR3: TGCGCCAGCAGCCCGCAGGCAGGGGAGCAGTACTTC. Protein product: CASSPQAGEQYF.

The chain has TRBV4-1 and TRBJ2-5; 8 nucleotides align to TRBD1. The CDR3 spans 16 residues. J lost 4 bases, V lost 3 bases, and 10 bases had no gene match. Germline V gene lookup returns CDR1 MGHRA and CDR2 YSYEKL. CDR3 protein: CASSQPPQGASETQYF. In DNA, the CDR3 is TGCGCCAGCAGCCAGCCGCCCCAGGGGGCTTCAGAGACCCAGTACTTC.

CDR3 nucleotides: TGTGCCAGCTCACCACCATTAGCGGGGGGGAGCACAGATACGCAGTATTTT. Its protein is CASSPPLAGGSTDTQYF. The V call is TRBV18, the J call TRBJ2-3; TRBD2 aligns across 11 bases. Germline CDR1 reads KGHSH; CDR2 reads LQKENI. V lost 0 bases and J lost 0; bases outside the gene matches: 2. The CDR3 consists of 17 residues.

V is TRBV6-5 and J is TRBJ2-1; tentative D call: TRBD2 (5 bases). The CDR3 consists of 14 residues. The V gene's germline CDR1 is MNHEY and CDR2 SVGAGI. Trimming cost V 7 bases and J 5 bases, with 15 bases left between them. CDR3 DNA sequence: TGTGCCAGCAATGGAGGTTACTTTGACAATGAGCAGTTCTTC. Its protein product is CASNGGYFDNEQFF.

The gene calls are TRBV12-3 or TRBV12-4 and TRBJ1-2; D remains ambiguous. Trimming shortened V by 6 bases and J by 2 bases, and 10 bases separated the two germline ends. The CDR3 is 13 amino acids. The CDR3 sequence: CASSAHWNYGYTF. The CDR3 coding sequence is TGTGCCAGCAGCGCCCACTGGAACTATGGCTACACCTTC.

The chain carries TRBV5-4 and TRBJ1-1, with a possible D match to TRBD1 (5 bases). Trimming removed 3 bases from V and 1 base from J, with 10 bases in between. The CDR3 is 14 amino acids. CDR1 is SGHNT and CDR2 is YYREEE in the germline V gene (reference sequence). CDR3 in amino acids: CASSSGLPNTEAFF. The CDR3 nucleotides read TGTGCCAGCAGCTCAGGGCTCCCGAACACTGAAGCTTTCTTT.

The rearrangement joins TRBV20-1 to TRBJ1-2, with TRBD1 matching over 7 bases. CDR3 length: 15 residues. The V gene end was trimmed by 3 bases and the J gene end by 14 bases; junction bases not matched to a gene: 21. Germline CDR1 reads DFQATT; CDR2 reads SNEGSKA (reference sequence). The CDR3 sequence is CSASPQGVEALGVTF. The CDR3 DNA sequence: TGCAGTGCTAGTCCCCAGGGGGTGGAGGCCCTAGGAGTAACCTTC.

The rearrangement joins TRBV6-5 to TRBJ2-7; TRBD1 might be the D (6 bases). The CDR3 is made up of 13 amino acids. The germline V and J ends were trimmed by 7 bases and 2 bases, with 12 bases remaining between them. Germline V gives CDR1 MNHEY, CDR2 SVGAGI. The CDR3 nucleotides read TGTGCCAGCACCGGGACACCTACCTACGAGCAGTACTTC. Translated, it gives CASTGTPTYEQYF.

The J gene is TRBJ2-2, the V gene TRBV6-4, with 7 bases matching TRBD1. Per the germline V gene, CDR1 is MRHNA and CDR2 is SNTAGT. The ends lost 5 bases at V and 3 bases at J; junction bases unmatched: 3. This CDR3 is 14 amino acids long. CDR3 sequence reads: CASSTGDDTGELFF. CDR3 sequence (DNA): TGTGCCAGCAGTACAGGGGATGACACCGGGGAGCTGTTTTTT.

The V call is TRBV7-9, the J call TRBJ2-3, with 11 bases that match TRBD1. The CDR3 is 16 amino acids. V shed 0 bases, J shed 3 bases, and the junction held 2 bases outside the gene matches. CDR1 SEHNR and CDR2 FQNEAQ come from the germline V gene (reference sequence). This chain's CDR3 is CASSLAGDRGTDTQYF. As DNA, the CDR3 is TGTGCCAGCAGCTTAGCGGGGGACAGGGGGACAGATACGCAGTATTTT. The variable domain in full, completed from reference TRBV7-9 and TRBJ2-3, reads DTGVSQNPRHKITKRGQNVTFRCDPISEHNRLYWYRQTLGQGPEFLTYFQNEAQLEKSRLLSDRFSAERPKGSFSTLEIQRTEQGDSAMYLCASSLAGDRGTDTQYFGPGTRLTVL.

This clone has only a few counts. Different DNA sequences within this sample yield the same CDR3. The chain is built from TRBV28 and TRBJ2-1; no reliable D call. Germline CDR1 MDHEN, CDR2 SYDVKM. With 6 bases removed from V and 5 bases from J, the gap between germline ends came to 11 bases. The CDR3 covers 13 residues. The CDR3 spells CASSPALDNEQFF. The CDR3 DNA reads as TGTGCCAGCAGCCCCGCCCTAGACAATGAGCAGTTCTTC.

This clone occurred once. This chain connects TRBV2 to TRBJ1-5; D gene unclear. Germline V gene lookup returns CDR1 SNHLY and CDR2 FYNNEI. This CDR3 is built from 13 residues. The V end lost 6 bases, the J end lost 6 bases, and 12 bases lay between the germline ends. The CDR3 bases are TGTGCCAGCAGGCGGGCTGATGGTCAGCCCCAGCATTTT. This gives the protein CASRRADGQPQHF.

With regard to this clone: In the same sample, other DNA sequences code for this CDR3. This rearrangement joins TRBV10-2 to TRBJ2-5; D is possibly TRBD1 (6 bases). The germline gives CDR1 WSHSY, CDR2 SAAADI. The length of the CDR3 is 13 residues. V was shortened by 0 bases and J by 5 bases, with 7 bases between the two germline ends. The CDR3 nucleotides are TGCGCCAGCAGTGAGTCAAGGGGGGAGACCCAGTACTTC. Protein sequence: CASSESRGETQYF.